Presented here are 6 T cell receptor beta chains from one specimen sequenced in a study of blood T cell repertoires in COVID-19 (dated by TCRdb to the early 2020s). The library was built by means of the immunoSEQ multiplex PCR assay. The clones in this table, taken by TCRdb from immuneACCESS, are in-frame only. Not every clone is retained; where verified, under half of the shortfall comes from an unresolved V gene, and the cause of the rest is unknown. Across this sample there are roughly 200,000 clones, with more than 80% seen only once. The ten largest clonotypes hold 0.45% to 0.65% of the sample. Sequenced: peripheral blood. The receptors shown here come from a man aged 45-65 years with acute or convalescent COVID-19.

The rearrangement links TRBV13 to TRBJ1-2; a possible D gene is TRBD1 (5 bases). Germline-derived CDR1 and CDR2 are PRHDT and FYEKMQ (reference sequence). CDR3 length equals 13 residues. Trimming left V 6 bases short and J 5 bases short, with 13 bases between. For the CDR3, the DNA is TGTGCCAGCAGTTCGGGACTGGGTTATGGCTACACCTTC. Amino acids: CASSSGLGYGYTF.

This clone occurred a few times. This chain links TRBV7-9 with TRBJ2-2, with TRBD2 matching 9 bases. This CDR3 is 20 amino acids long. V lost 5 bases to trimming and J lost 0 bases; unmatched junction nucleotides: 16. The germline CDR1 and CDR2 sequences are SEHNR and FQNEAQ (reference sequence). This CDR3 is CASSRNRIAGAASNTGELFF. The CDR3 nucleotides are TGTGCCAGCAGCAGAAATAGAATAGCGGGGGCCGCCTCGAACACCGGGGAGCTGTTTTTT.

This clone occurred a few times. The CDR3 sequence is CASRQGSGNTIYF. The CDR3 region has the DNA TGTGCCAGCAGACAGGGTTCTGGAAACACCATATATTTT. The V call is TRBV6-5, the J call TRBJ1-3, with D possibly being TRBD1 (6 bases). With 6 bases removed from V and 1 base from J, the gap between germline ends came to 7 bases. Germline lookup yields CDR1 MNHEY and CDR2 SVGAGI. The CDR3 sequence is 13 residues long.

This chain links TRBV18 with TRBJ2-4; TRBD1 is a possible D gene (5 bases). The germline V and J ends were trimmed by 3 bases and 3 bases, with 12 bases remaining between them. The CDR3 loop spans 15 amino acids. CDR1 and CDR2 (germline): KGHSH, LQKENI. CDR3 in amino acids: CASSPYTGGKNIQYF. The DNA for the CDR3 is TGTGCCAGCTCACCGTACACAGGCGGCAAAAACATTCAGTACTTC.

The J gene is TRBJ1-2, the V gene TRBV27; D uncertain. The V gene's germline CDR1 is MNHEY and CDR2 SMNVEV (reference sequence). This CDR3 region has 13 residues. V shed 6 bases and J shed 5 bases, with 13 bases lying between them. The CDR3 region is CASSKSGPYGYTF. The CDR3 coding sequence is TGTGCCAGCAGCAAGAGTGGGCCTTATGGCTACACCTTC.

The chain links TRBV7-9 to TRBJ2-7; perhaps TRBD2 as D (6 bases). Germline lookup yields CDR1 SEHNR and CDR2 FQNEAQ (reference sequence). This CDR3 is 13 amino acids long. Between the trimmed V and J ends, which lost 4 bases and 6 bases, there was a span of 13 bases. For the CDR3, the DNA is TGTGCCAGCAGCTCTGGGACTTCGCGCGAGCAGTACTTC. It codes for CASSSGTSREQYF.